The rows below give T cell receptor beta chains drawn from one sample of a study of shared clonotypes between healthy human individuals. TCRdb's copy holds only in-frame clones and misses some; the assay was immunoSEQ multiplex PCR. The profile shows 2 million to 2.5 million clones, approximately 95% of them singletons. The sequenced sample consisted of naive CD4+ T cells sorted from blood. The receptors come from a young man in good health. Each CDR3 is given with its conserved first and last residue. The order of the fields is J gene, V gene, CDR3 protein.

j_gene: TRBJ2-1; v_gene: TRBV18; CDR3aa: CASSPLGAFSYNEQFF
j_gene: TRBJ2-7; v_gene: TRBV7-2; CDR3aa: CASSLAWVGSYEQYF
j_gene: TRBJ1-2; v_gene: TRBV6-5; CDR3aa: CASSPFVGPYGYTF
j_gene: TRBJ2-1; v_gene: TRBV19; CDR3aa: CATARDKGYNEQFF
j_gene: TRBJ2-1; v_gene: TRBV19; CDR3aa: CASRPNRVYEQFF
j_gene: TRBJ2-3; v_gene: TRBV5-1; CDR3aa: CASSFRGETTDTQYF
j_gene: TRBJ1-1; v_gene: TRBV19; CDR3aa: CASSTPRTGHTEAFF
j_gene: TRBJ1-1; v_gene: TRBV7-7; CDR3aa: CASSLVRDGEAFF
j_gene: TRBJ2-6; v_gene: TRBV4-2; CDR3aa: CASSQEIQGRANVLTF
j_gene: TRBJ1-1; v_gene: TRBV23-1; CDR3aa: CASSPPPLPGTGGNTEAFF
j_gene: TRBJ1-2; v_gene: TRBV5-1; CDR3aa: CASSSNGFDGYTF
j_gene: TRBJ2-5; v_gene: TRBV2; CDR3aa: CASRTRTVQETQYF
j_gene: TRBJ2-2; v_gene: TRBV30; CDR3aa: CAWREGFNTGELFF
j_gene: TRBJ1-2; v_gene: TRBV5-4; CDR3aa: CASSLTGGAYGYTF
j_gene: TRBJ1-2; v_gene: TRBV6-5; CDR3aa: CASRRGQDYGYTF
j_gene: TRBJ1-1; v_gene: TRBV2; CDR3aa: CASRGQGTEAFF
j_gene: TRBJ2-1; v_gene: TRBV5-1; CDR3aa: CASGTGGVSYNEQFF
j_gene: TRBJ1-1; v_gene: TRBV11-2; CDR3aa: CASSLTLQGTEAFF
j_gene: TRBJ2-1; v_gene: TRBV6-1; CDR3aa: CASSARDRINDEQFF
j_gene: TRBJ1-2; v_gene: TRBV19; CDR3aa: CASSIAGGGYTF
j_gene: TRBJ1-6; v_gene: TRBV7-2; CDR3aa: CASSLRESNSPLHF
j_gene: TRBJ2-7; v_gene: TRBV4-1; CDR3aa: CASSQISGPYEQYF
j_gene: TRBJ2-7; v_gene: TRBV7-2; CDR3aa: CASSFGPYEQYF